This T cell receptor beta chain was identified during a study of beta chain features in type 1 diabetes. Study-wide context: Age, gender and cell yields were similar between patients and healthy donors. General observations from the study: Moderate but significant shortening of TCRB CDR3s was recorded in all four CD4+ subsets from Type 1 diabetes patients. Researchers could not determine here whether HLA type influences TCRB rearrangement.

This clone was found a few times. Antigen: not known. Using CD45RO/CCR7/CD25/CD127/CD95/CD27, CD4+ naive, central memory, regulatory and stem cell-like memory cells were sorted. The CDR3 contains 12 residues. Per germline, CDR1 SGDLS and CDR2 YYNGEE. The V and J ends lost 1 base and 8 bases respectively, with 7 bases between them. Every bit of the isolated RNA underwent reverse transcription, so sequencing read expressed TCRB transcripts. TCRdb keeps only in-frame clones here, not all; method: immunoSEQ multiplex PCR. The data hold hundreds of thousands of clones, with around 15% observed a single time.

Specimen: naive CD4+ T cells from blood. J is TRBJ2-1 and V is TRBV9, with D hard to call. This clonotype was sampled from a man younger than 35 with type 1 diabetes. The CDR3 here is CASSVSEYEQFF. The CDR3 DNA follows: TGTGCCAGCAGCGTATCAGAGTATGAGCAGTTCTTC.